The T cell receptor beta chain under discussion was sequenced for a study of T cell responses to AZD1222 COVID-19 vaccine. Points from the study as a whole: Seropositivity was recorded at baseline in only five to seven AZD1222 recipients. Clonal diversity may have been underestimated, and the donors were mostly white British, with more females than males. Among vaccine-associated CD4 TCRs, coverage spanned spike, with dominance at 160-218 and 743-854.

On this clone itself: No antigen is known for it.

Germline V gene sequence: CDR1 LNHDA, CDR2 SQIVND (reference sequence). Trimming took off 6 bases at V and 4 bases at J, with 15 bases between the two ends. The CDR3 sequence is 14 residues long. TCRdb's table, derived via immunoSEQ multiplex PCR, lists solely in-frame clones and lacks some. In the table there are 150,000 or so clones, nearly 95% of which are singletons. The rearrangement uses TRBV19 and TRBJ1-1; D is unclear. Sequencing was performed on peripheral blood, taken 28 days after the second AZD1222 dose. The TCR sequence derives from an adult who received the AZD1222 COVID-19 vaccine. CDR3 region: CASSPFRATTEAFF. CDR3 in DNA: TGTGCCAGTAGCCCCTTTAGGGCGACCACTGAAGCTTTCTTT.